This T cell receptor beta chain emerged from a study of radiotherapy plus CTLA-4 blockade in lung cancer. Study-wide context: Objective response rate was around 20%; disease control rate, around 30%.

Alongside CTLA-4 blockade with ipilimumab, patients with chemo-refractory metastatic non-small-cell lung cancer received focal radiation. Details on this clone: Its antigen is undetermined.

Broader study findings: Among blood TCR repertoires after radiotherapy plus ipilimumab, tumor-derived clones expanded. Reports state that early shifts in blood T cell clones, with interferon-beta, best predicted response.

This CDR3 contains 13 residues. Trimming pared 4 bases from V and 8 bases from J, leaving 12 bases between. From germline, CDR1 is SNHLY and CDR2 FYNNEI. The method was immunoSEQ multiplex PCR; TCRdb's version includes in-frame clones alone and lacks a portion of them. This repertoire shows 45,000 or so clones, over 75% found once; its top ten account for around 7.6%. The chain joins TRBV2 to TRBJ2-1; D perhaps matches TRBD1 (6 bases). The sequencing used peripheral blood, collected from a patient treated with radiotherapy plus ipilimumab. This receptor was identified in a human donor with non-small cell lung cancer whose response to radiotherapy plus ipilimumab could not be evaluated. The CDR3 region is CASSVVEGDEQFF. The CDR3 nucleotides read TGTGCCAGCAGTGTAGTAGAGGGGGATGAGCAGTTCTTC. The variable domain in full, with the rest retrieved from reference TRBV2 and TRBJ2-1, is EPEVTQTPSHQVTQMGQEVILRCVPISNHLYFYWYRQILGQKVEFLVSFYNNEISEKSEIFDDQFSVERPDGSNFTLKIRSTKLEDSAMYFCASSVVEGDEQFFGPGTRLTVL.